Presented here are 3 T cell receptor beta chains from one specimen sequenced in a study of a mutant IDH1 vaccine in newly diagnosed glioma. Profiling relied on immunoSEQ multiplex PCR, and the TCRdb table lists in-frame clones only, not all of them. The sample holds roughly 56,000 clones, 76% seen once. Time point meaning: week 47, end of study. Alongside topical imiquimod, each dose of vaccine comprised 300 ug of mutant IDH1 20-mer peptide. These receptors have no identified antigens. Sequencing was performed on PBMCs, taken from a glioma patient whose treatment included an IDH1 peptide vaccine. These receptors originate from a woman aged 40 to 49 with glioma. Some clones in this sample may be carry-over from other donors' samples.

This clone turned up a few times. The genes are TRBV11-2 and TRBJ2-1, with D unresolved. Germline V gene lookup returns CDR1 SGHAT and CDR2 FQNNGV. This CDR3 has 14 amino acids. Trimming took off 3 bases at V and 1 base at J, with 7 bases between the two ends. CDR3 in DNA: TGTGCCAGCAGCTTCCCAGGTTCCTACAATGAGCAGTTCTTC. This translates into CASSFPGSYNEQFF.

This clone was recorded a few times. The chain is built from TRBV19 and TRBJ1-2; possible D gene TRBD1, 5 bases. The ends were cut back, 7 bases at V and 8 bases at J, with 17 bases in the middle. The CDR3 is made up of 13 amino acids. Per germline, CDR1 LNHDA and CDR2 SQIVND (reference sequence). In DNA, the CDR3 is TGTGCCAGTACTCAGGGCGGATATGGAGGCTACACCTTC. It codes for CASTQGGYGGYTF.

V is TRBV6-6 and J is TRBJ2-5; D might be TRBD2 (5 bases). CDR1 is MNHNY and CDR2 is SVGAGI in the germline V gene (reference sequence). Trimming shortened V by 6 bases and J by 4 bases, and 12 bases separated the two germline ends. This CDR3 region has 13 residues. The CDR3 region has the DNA TGTGCCAGCAGACCAGCCGAGGGAGAGACCCAGTACTTC. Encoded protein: CASRPAEGETQYF.